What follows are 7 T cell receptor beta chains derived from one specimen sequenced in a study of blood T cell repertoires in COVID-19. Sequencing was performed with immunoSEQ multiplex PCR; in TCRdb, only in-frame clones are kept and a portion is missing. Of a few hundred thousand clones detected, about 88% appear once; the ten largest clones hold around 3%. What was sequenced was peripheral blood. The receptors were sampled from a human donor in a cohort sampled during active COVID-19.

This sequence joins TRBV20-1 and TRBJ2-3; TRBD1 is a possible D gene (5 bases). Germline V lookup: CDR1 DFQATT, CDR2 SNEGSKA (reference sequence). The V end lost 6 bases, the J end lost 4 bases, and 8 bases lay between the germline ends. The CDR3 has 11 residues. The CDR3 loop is CSAGAADTQYF. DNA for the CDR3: TGCAGTGCAGGGGCCGCAGATACGCAGTATTTT.

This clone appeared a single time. CDR3 sequence reads: CASSPLRDTVEQYF. CDR3 nucleotides: TGTGCCAGCTCACCCCTCCGGGACACTGTCGAGCAGTACTTC. The J gene is TRBJ2-7, the V gene TRBV18, with D possibly TRBD1 on 6 matching bases. The V gene lost 3 bases and the J gene lost 6 bases, with 15 bases spanning the gap. The CDR3 covers 14 residues. Germline V lookup: CDR1 KGHSH, CDR2 LQKENI.

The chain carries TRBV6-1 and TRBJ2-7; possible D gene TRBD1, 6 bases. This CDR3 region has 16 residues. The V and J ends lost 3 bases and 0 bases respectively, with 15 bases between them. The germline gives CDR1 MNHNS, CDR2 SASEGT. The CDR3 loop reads CASSDAFTGNSYEQYF. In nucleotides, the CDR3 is TGTGCCAGCAGTGATGCATTCACAGGGAACTCCTACGAGCAGTACTTC.

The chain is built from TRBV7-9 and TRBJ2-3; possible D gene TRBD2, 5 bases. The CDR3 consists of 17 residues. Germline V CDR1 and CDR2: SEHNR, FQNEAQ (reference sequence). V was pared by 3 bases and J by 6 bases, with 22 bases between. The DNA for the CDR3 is TGTGCCAGCAGCTTCCCTCTCTCGCCGCGGGCCTGGGATACGCAGTATTTT. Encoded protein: CASSFPLSPRAWDTQYF.

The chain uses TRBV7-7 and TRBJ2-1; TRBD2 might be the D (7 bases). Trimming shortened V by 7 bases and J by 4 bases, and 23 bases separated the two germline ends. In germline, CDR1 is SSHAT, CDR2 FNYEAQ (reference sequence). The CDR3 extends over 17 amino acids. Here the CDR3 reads CASTFGGGRSRYNEQFF. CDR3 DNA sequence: TGTGCCAGCACCTTTGGGGGCGGGAGATCCAGGTACAATGAGCAGTTCTTC.

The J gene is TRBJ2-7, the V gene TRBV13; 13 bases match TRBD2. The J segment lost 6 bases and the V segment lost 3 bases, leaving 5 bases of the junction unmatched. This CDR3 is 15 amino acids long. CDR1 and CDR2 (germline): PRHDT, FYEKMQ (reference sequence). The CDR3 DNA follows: TGTGCCAGCAGCTTTACCGGGACTAGCGGGGCCGAGCAGTACTTC. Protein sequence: CASSFTGTSGAEQYF.

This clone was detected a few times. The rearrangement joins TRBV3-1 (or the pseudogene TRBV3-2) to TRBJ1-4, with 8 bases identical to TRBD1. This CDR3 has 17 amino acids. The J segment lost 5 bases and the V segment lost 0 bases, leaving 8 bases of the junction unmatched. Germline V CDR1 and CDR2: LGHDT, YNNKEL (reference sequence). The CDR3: CASSQEQGGQGNEKLFF. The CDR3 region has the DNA TGTGCCAGCAGCCAAGAACAGGGGGGTCAGGGAAATGAAAAACTGTTTTTT.